This TCR beta chain was sequenced for a study of metastatic and nonmetastatic thyroid tumors. Study in general: Samples came from malignant and benign thyroid patients, and repertoires were compared across blood and tumor or nodule tissue. Study-level results: Benign nodules reportedly had significantly lower TCR beta diversity than malignant thyroid tumors in blood and tumor.

By sample share, this clone is medium-sized. The target antigen is unknown. Under the authors' procedure: The study's classifier, a distant-metastasis tool for papillary thyroid cancer, was built using CDR3 differences across clinicopathological groups. TCRdb redid the clone calls on the PCR reads using MiXCR. TCRdb assigned the V and J calls; the authors' analysis was not used. This table holds fewer than 12,000 clones, approximately 30% found once. The length of the CDR3 is 12 residues. Trimming removed 5 bases from V and 4 bases from J, with 8 bases in between. The germline V gene has CDR1 MNHNS and CDR2 SASEGT. Among the patients, none had received any treatment before thyroid surgery.

The genes are TRBV6-1 and TRBJ1-2, with D unclear. The TCR originated in a male donor with papillary thyroid cancer or a benign thyroid nodule (not recorded which). Some clones in this sample may be carry-over from other donors' samples. The sequencing sample was made of tumor tissue. CDR3 bases: TGTGCCAGCAGTAAAGTGGGCTATGGCTACACCTTC. It codes for CASSKVGYGYTF.